This section outlines one T cell receptor (beta chain) sequence together with its context. Its antigen is unknown. Data came from immunoSEQ multiplex PCR; TCRdb stores just in-frame clones and leaves some out. The repertoire holds 92,000 or so clones, with roughly four fifths as singletons. This entry comes from a study of a mutant IDH1 vaccine in newly diagnosed glioma. Study-wide context: Patients were pretreated with radiotherapy, temozolomide, or both, mostly both.

Time point in this sample: baseline, week 1 (first vaccination visit). The treatment denotes: pre-vaccination baseline after standard-of-care therapy. The donors' diagnosis was new WHO grade 3 or 4 astrocytoma that was IDH1-mutant and ATRX-lost. Study-wide results and caveats: Pseudoprogression appeared unlinked to shifts in leading peripheral T cell clonotypes.

The source is a man in his forties or fifties with glioma. Some clones in this sample may be carry-over from other donors' samples. Material: PBMCs, obtained from a glioma patient treated with radiotherapy, temozolomide or both.

The CDR3: CSVGRGNSQETQYF. The CDR3, as DNA: TGCAGCGTTGGTAGAGGAAACTCCCAAGAGACCCAGTACTTC. The chain links TRBV29-1 to TRBJ2-5, with unresolved D. V was shortened by 4 bases and J by 1 base, with 13 bases between the two germline ends. CDR1 and CDR2 from the germline V gene are SQVTM and ANQGSEA. The CDR3 totals 14 residues.